The rows below give T cell receptor beta chains drawn from one sample of a study of blood T cell repertoires in COVID-19. Clones were read by immunoSEQ multiplex PCR, and TCRdb kept only the in-frame ones, dropping some. The sample has over 100,000 clones; around 88% are singletons. Sequencing used peripheral blood. These receptors were taken from a man in his fifties with acute or convalescent COVID-19. Each CDR3 is given with its conserved first and last residue. The D gene is left open where the match is weak. The size of a clone is reported for some rows only, either as once, few or many, or as a class for expanded clones.

TRBJ1-5 TRBV30 - - CAWSVPGSGNQPQHF TGTGCCTGGAGTGTACCAGGGTCCGGCAATCAGCCCCAGCATTTT
TRBJ1-4 TRBV5-1 TRBD1 - CASGRQGEWGEKLFF TGCGCCAGCGGGAGACAGGGGGAATGGGGTGAAAAACTGTTTTTT
TRBJ1-4 TRBV10-3 - - CAISEGHARRGEKLFF TGTGCCATCAGTGAAGGACACGCACGGCGTGGGGAAAAACTGTTTTTT
TRBJ2-3 TRBV14 - - CASSQIREKFSDTQYF TGTGCCAGCAGCCAGATCCGGGAGAAGTTCTCAGATACGCAGTATTTT
TRBJ1-1 TRBV6-4 - - CASSAQTNTEAFF TGTGCCAGCAGCGCGCAAACGAACACTGAAGCTTTCTTT
TRBJ2-7 TRBV4-2 TRBD2 - CASSQATSEFYEQYF TGTGCCAGCAGCCAAGCGACTAGCGAGTTCTACGAGCAGTACTTC
TRBJ1-4 TRBV2 - - CATREDGEKLFF TGTGCCACCAGGGAGGATGGAGAAAAACTGTTTTTT
TRBJ1-5 TRBV2 TRBD1 - CASSGTGGPNQPQHF TGTGCCAGCAGTGGGACAGGGGGTCCCAATCAGCCCCAGCATTTT
TRBJ2-4 TRBV4-2 - - CASSQVTGGVAKNIQYF TGTGCCAGCAGCCAAGTTACAGGTGGAGTAGCCAAAAACATTCAGTACTTC
TRBJ2-7 TRBV7-9 TRBD2 - CASSLGGTNPYEQYF TGTGCCAGCAGCTTAGGAGGGACTAACCCCTACGAGCAGTACTTC
TRBJ2-1 TRBV11-3 TRBD1 - CASSRQGAYNEQFF TGTGCCAGCAGCCGACAGGGCGCATACAATGAGCAGTTCTTC
TRBJ1-2 TRBV2 - - CASRDTWVGYTF TGTGCCAGCAGGGACACCTGGGTTGGCTACACCTTC
TRBJ2-1 TRBV7-9 - once CASGGRAFNNEQFF TGTGCCAGCGGAGGGCGGGCCTTCAACAATGAGCAGTTCTTC
TRBJ1-1 TRBV5-4 TRBD1 - CASSHKTGGNTEAFF TGTGCCAGCAGCCATAAGACAGGGGGGAACACTGAAGCTTTCTTT
TRBJ1-3 TRBV3-1/TRBV3-2 TRBD1 - CASSQHPPGQGSSIYF TGTGCCAGCAGCCAACACCCACCGGGACAGGGGTCGTCCATATATTTT
TRBJ1-1 TRBV6-4 - - CATRARDTMNTEAFF TGTGCCACCAGAGCCCGGGATACCATGAACACTGAAGCTTTCTTT